These 2 T cell receptor beta chains share one sample of origin, sequenced in a study of metastatic and nonmetastatic thyroid tumors. Thyroid surgery was performed in patients who had received no treatment beforehand. Via MiXCR, TCRdb re-called the PCR reads. The sample yields about 33,000 clones, approximately 15% seen once. The sequenced sample consisted of blood. These receptors all come from a female donor with papillary thyroid cancer or a benign thyroid nodule (not recorded which). Some clones in this sample may be carry-over from other donors' samples.

In nucleotides, the CDR3 is TGCGCCAGCAGCTTATCGGGGGCCTATCCCGGGGAGCTGTTTTTT. Its protein product is CASSLSGAYPGELFF. V usage is TRBV5-1 and J usage is TRBJ2-2, with D perhaps given as TRBD1 or TRBD2 (6 bases each). Trimming removed 2 bases from V and 6 bases from J, with 14 bases in between. Germline V lookup: CDR1 SGHRS, CDR2 YFSETQ. The CDR3 is 15 amino acids.

There are many counts of this clone. V is TRBV15 and J is TRBJ1-2; D may be TRBD1 (5 bases). Per germline, CDR1 LNHNV and CDR2 YYDKDF (reference sequence). V was clipped by 5 bases and J by 2 bases, with 15 bases between them. The CDR3 sequence is 15 residues long. The CDR3 coding sequence is TGTGCCACCAGCTCCATAGGTCCAGGGAACTATGGCTACACCTTC. This encodes CATSSIGPGNYGYTF.